These 11 T cell receptor beta chains were sequenced from one sample in a study of blood T cell repertoires in COVID-19. The data were produced by immunoSEQ multiplex PCR, yet TCRdb's version contains in-frame clones alone and is incomplete. The sample includes 180,000 or so clones, roughly 80% seen only once; the top ten take roughly 12%. The sequencing sample was made of peripheral blood. The receptor set was obtained from a man aged 50 or older who had recovered from COVID-19.

The CDR3 sequence: CATSWPRASGSGGYNEQFF. DNA for the CDR3: TGTGCCACCAGCTGGCCGAGGGCTAGCGGGAGCGGGGGGTACAATGAGCAGTTCTTC. The chain recombines TRBV15 with TRBJ2-1; 10 bases line up with TRBD2. In germline, CDR1 is LNHNV, CDR2 YYDKDF (reference sequence). Unmatched junction bases numbered 17, after V lost 5 bases and J lost 4 bases. The CDR3 sequence is 19 residues long.

CDR3 loop: CASSPQGGTYEQYF. The CDR3 coding sequence is TGTGCCAGCAGCCCTCAGGGGGGTACCTACGAGCAGTACTTC. This sequence joins TRBV9 and TRBJ2-7, with a weak D call TRBD1 (7 bases). Germline CDR1 and CDR2: SGDLS and YYNGEE. Between the trimmed V and J ends, which lost 4 bases and 2 bases, there was a span of 13 bases. The CDR3 totals 14 residues.

This clone was seen a single time. The chain employs TRBV4-2 and TRBJ1-6, with D unclear. Trimming took off 0 bases at V and 10 bases at J, with 10 bases between the two ends. Germline CDR1 is LGHNA and CDR2 is YNFKEQ. The CDR3 runs to 14 residues. The CDR3 sequence: CASSQEGLESPLHF. In nucleotides, the CDR3 is TGTGCCAGCAGCCAAGAGGGTTTGGAGTCACCCCTCCACTTT.

The CDR3 nucleotides read TGCAGCGTTCCCGCCCCTAGCGGGGGGAGGGCCCAGTACTTC. Protein product: CSVPAPSGGRAQYF. J is TRBJ2-5 and V is TRBV29-1, with TRBD2 identical over 11 bases. Trimming cost V 5 bases and J 9 bases; bases outside gene matches: 11. Germline V gene lookup returns CDR1 SQVTM and CDR2 ANQGSEA. This CDR3 is built from 14 residues.

In this sample, this clone turned up once. The chain links TRBV19 to TRBJ2-3; D gene ambiguous. The V gene lost 1 base and the J gene lost 1 base, with 12 bases spanning the gap. Germline V gene sequence: CDR1 LNHDA, CDR2 SQIVND (reference sequence). The CDR3 consists of 16 residues. This chain's CDR3 is CASSIGSVQRTDTQYF. In DNA form, the CDR3 reads TGTGCCAGTAGTATAGGGTCGGTACAGCGCACAGATACGCAGTATTTT.

The chain joins TRBV3-1 (or the pseudogene TRBV3-2) to TRBJ2-1; the match to TRBD2 covers 11 bases. With 3 bases clipped from V and 6 bases from J, the junction kept 7 bases outside the gene matches. Germline V gene data show CDR1 as LGHDT and CDR2 as YNNKEL (reference sequence). This CDR3 is 16 amino acids long. The CDR3 loop is CASSQQLAGGGNEQFF. Written as DNA, the CDR3 is TGTGCCAGCAGCCAGCAGCTAGCGGGAGGTGGCAATGAGCAGTTCTTC.

The J gene is TRBJ2-1, the V gene TRBV5-6; D gene unclear. V gave up 1 base and J gave up 7 bases, with 3 bases separating them. Germline V lookup: CDR1 SGHDT, CDR2 YYEEEE. This CDR3 comprises 11 residues. In DNA, the CDR3 is TGTGCCAGCAGCTTGTCAAATGAGCAGTTCTTC. Residues: CASSLSNEQFF.

The chain combines TRBV18 with TRBJ1-1; D is undetermined. This CDR3 comprises 15 residues. Trimming left V 6 bases short and J 1 base short, with 15 bases between. The germline V gene has CDR1 KGHSH and CDR2 LQKENI. The CDR3 loop reads CASSPQRRENTEAFF. The CDR3 region has the DNA TGTGCCAGCTCTCCCCAGCGACGGGAGAACACTGAAGCTTTCTTT. Complete variable domain (other parts from reference TRBV18 and TRBJ1-1): NAGVMQNPRHLVRRRGQEARLRCSPMKGHSHVYWYRQLPEEGLKFMVYLQKENIIDESGMPKERFSAEFPKEGPSILRIQQVVRGDSAAYFCASSPQRRENTEAFFGQGTRLTVV.

This sequence joins TRBV5-1 and TRBJ2-1; 10 positions agree with TRBD2. Germline CDR1 and CDR2: SGHRS and YFSETQ. V was pared by 1 base and J by 6 bases, with 4 bases of the junction left unmatched. This CDR3 is 15 amino acids long. The CDR3: CASSLFSGRSNEQFF. DNA of the CDR3: TGCGCCAGCAGCTTGTTTAGCGGGAGGTCCAATGAGCAGTTCTTC.

This clone came up once. The chain is built from TRBV6-6 and TRBJ2-3; D is perhaps TRBD2 (7 bases). From germline, CDR1 is MNHNY and CDR2 SVGAGI (reference sequence). CDR3 length: 16 residues. With 0 bases removed from V and 1 base from J, the gap between germline ends came to 11 bases. CDR3 protein: CASSYSGGLGTDTQYF. The CDR3 DNA sequence: TGTGCCAGCAGTTACTCGGGGGGGCTCGGCACAGATACGCAGTATTTT.

The chain links TRBV27 to TRBJ2-1; TRBD1 aligns across 7 bases. The germline CDR1 and CDR2 sequences are MNHEY and SMNVEV (reference sequence). The CDR3 contains 14 residues. V was pared by 4 bases and J by 3 bases, with 3 bases of the junction left unmatched. The CDR3 reads CASSSGTVYNEQFF. The CDR3 DNA is TGTGCCAGCAGTTCCGGGACAGTCTACAATGAGCAGTTCTTC.